This TCR beta chain emerged from a study of T cell clones after liver transplantation. Overall study context: Samples came from ITN030ST, which attempted immunosuppression withdrawal within 2 years of liver transplantation. Samples came pre-transplant, pre-randomization before withdrawal, and post-randomization after withdrawal ended.

V lost 6 bases and J lost 7, with 14 bases in between. This CDR3 has 13 amino acids. CDR1 and CDR2 (germline): SGDLS, YYNGEE. Assay used: immunoSEQ multiplex PCR; TCRdb lists only in-frame clones, some missing. The sample consists of over 25,000 clones, around 94% of them appearing once. Unstimulated PBMCs were sorted into CD3+CD4+ and CD3+CD8+ populations. The chain combines TRBV9 with TRBJ2-1, with D possibly matching TRBD2 (6 bases). The material sequenced was CD8+ T cells from blood, taken 12 months after liver transplant. This clonotype originated in a human patient who received a liver transplant. Part of the T cells may come from the graft donor. CDR3 loop: CASNMEGRNEQFF. The CDR3 DNA follows: TGTGCCAGCAATATGGAGGGGAGGAATGAGCAGTTCTTC.